This is a list of T cell receptor beta chains from one sample in a study of OX40 agonist ivuxolimab in advanced cancers. Clones were read by immunoSEQ multiplex PCR, and TCRdb kept only the in-frame ones, dropping some. The sample consists of approximately 60,000 clones, around 85% of them appearing once. Sequenced material: CD4+ or CD8+ T cells sorted from blood, taken in a trial of the OX40 agonist ivuxolimab. The receptors come from an adult with an advanced solid tumor such as melanoma, head and neck, liver or kidney cancer. CDR3s include the opening cysteine and the closing phenylalanine or tryptophan. D genes are given only for firm matches. Clone size is shown for a subset of rows, as once, few, many or a class of expanded clone.

clone size	D gene	V gene	J gene	CDR3 protein	CDR3 DNA
-	TRBD1	TRBV6-1	TRBJ2-7	CASSESGQGEEQYF	TGTGCCAGCAGTGAATCAGGACAGGGAGAAGAGCAGTACTTC
-	-	TRBV19	TRBJ1-1	CASSLRVGGRANTEAFF	TGTGCCAGTAGTCTTCGGGTAGGAGGGAGGGCGAACACTGAAGCTTTCTTT
-	TRBD1	TRBV6-1	TRBJ1-5	CASTDRGRGNQPQHF	TGTGCCAGCACGGACAGGGGGCGAGGCAATCAGCCCCAGCATTTT
once	TRBD1	TRBV11-1	TRBJ1-6	CASSYSGQGRDSPLHF	TGTGCCAGCAGCTATTCCGGACAGGGAAGAGATTCACCCCTCCACTTT
-	-	TRBV7-3	TRBJ2-1	CASSQSGTPEQFF	TGTGCCAGCAGCCAATCCGGGACTCCTGAGCAGTTCTTC
-	TRBD1	TRBV19	TRBJ1-1	CASSLSRRTGIGEAFF	TGTGCCAGTAGTCTCTCACGTCGGACAGGGATTGGTGAAGCTTTCTTT
once	-	TRBV5-8	TRBJ2-3	CASSPTLSTDTQYF	TGTGCCAGCAGCCCTACACTAAGCACAGATACGCAGTATTTT
-	TRBD1	TRBV6-5	TRBJ2-3	CATQTGQLLDTQYF	TGTGCCACCCAGACGGGACAGTTATTGGATACGCAGTATTTT
once	TRBD2	TRBV30	TRBJ2-5	CAWSVRVAGGGAQYF	TGTGCCTGGAGTGTACGGGTAGCGGGGGGCGGGGCCCAGTACTTC
-	-	TRBV6-5	TRBJ1-6	CASSSGGALHF	TGTGCCAGCAGCTCGGGTGGGGCCCTCCACTTT
-	TRBD2	TRBV2	TRBJ2-7	CASMDPAGGPVEQYF	TGTGCCAGCATGGACCCAGCGGGGGGGCCCGTCGAGCAGTACTTC
-	-	TRBV6-1	TRBJ2-4	CASSEAGSKPPQNIQYF	TGTGCCAGCAGTGAAGCAGGATCCAAGCCACCCCAAAACATTCAGTACTTC
-	TRBD2	TRBV11-2	TRBJ2-5	CASSSLAGVEETQYF	TGTGCCAGCAGCTCCCTAGCGGGAGTGGAAGAGACCCAGTACTTC
-	TRBD1	TRBV5-1	TRBJ2-2	CASSATTGGDGELFF	TGCGCCAGCAGCGCCACGACAGGGGGGGACGGGGAGCTGTTTTTT
-	-	TRBV11-2	TRBJ1-5	CASSFSGNNQPQHF	TGTGCCAGCAGCTTCTCGGGGAACAATCAGCCCCAGCATTTT
few	TRBD1	TRBV19	TRBJ1-6	CASRSWTGNSPLHF	TGTGCCAGTCGTTCGTGGACAGGCAATTCACCCCTCCACTTT
-	-	TRBV29-1	TRBJ2-1	CSAAHNEQFF	TGCAGCGCTGCTCATAATGAGCAGTTCTTC
-	-	TRBV18	TRBJ1-4	CASSPQGIVGEKLFF	TGTGCCAGCTCACCGCAGGGGATTGTGGGAGAAAAACTGTTTTTT
-	-	TRBV5-4	TRBJ2-2	CASSWDSGELFF	TGTGCCAGCAGCTGGGACTCCGGGGAGCTGTTTTTT
-	-	TRBV11-3	TRBJ2-6	CASSLGGTGANVLTF	TGTGCCAGCAGCTTAGGGGGAACTGGGGCCAACGTCCTGACTTTC
-	-	TRBV2	TRBJ2-5	CASTLGETQYF	TGTGCCAGCACCCTGGGAGAGACCCAGTACTTC
-	-	TRBV14	TRBJ1-2	CASSFGRNYGYTF	TGTGCCAGCAGCTTTGGACGGAACTATGGCTACACCTTC
-	-	TRBV4-2	TRBJ1-1	CASSQDPKETEAFF	TGTGCCAGCAGCCAAGACCCCAAGGAGACTGAAGCTTTCTTT
once	-	TRBV7-2	TRBJ2-3	CASSATSSTDTQYF	TGTGCCAGCAGCGCTACCTCTAGCACAGATACGCAGTATTTT
-	-	TRBV27	TRBJ2-7	CASSSTVGEQYF	TGTGCCAGCAGTTCCACGGTTGGGGAGCAGTACTTC
-	TRBD2	TRBV2	TRBJ2-5	CASSQGLVVETQYF	TGTGCCAGCAGTCAGGGACTAGTCGTAGAGACCCAGTACTTC
once	TRBD2	TRBV5-6	TRBJ2-3	CASSFLGTSGVTDTQYF	TGTGCCAGCAGCTTCCTTGGGACTAGCGGGGTCACAGATACGCAGTATTTT
-	TRBD2	TRBV18	TRBJ2-5	CASSPQRTSGIEETQYF	TGTGCCAGCTCACCACAAAGGACTAGCGGAATCGAAGAGACCCAGTACTTC
-	-	TRBV7-6	TRBJ2-2	CASSSSPDRSGELFF	TGTGCCAGCAGCTCCTCCCCGGACCGGAGTGGGGAGCTGTTTTTT
-	-	TRBV30	TRBJ1-2	CAWEQTAVHYGYTF	TGTGCCTGGGAACAGACCGCGGTCCACTATGGCTACACCTTC
-	-	TRBV7-2	TRBJ2-5	CASSESRAAVKTQYF	TGTGCCAGCAGCGAGAGCCGGGCTGCCGTTAAGACCCAGTACTTC
-	-	TRBV2	TRBJ2-6	CASSLHRSGANVLTF	TGTGCCAGCAGCTTACATCGCTCTGGGGCCAACGTCCTGACTTTC
-	-	TRBV7-2	TRBJ1-1	CASSPRRRGRTEAFF	TGTGCCAGCAGCCCTCGTCGCAGGGGTAGAACTGAAGCTTTCTTT
few	-	TRBV30	TRBJ2-3	CALEEIQHSTDTQYF	TGTGCCCTTGAAGAGATTCAGCATTCCACAGATACGCAGTATTTT
few	TRBD1	TRBV7-2	TRBJ1-5	CASSPWTGGGSNQPQHF	TGTGCCAGCAGCCCCTGGACAGGGGGCGGGAGCAATCAGCCCCAGCATTTT
-	-	TRBV28	TRBJ2-1	CASGAVSSYNEQFF	TGTGCCAGCGGGGCGGTAAGCTCCTACAATGAGCAGTTCTTC
-	-	TRBV9	TRBJ2-7	CASNEGTPTYEQYF	TGTGCCAGTAACGAGGGGACCCCTACCTACGAGCAGTACTTC
-	TRBD1	TRBV10-3	TRBJ1-2	CAISDDRASGYTF	TGTGCCATCAGTGACGACAGGGCATCTGGCTACACCTTC
-	-	TRBV6-1	TRBJ1-2	CASSEVQGDGYTF	TGTGCCAGCAGTGAAGTACAGGGAGATGGCTATACCTTC